Below, 18 T cell receptor beta chains from the same sample are listed, as sequenced in a study of long-term antiretroviral therapy in people with HIV. The immunoSEQ assay was v3.0, run at survey level. Assay: immunoSEQ multiplex PCR; the TCRdb copy retains only in-frame clones and omits some. The sample contains tens of thousands of clones, around 80% of which appear only once. Specimen: unsorted PBMCs, collected 1.2 years after starting antiretroviral therapy. These receptors came from a woman in her thirties or forties with HIV.

The chain recombines TRBV6-6 with TRBJ1-5; tentatively, D is TRBD1 (6 bases). CDR1 is MNHNY and CDR2 is SVGAGI in the germline V gene (reference sequence). V dropped 7 bases and J dropped 4 bases, with 11 bases sitting between them. This CDR3 contains 13 residues. Written as DNA, the CDR3 is TGTGCCAGCAAAATGGACAGTAATCAGCCCCAGCATTTT. Residues: CASKMDSNQPQHF.

The chain recombines TRBV4-2 with TRBJ2-7, with 7 bases identical to TRBD2. J was trimmed by 0 bases and V by 0 bases; bases with no gene match: 5. The CDR3 spans 16 residues. Per germline, CDR1 LGHNA and CDR2 YNFKEQ. CDR3 sequence reads: CASSQEAAGDSYEQYF. The DNA of the CDR3 is TGTGCCAGCAGCCAAGAAGCCGCGGGAGACTCCTACGAGCAGTACTTC.

This clone is a singleton in its sample. The chain is built from TRBV27 and TRBJ1-5; D is unresolved. Trimming pared 7 bases from V and 1 base from J, leaving 17 bases between. From germline, CDR1 is MNHEY and CDR2 SMNVEV (reference sequence). The CDR3 sequence is 16 residues long. The DNA of the CDR3 is TGTGCCAGCACCCAGAGTGGAGGGATCAGCAATCAGCCCCAGCATTTT. Protein product: CASTQSGGISNQPQHF.

The V gene is TRBV19, the J gene TRBJ2-5; D perhaps matches TRBD1 (6 bases). Trimming pared 4 bases from V and 1 base from J, leaving 10 bases between. The CDR3 totals 14 residues. In germline, CDR1 is LNHDA, CDR2 SQIVND (reference sequence). The CDR3 here is CASSTGQTQETQYF. CDR3 nucleotides: TGTGCCAGTAGTACAGGACAGACCCAAGAGACCCAGTACTTC.

This sequence joins TRBV7-9 and TRBJ2-7, with 11 bases fitting TRBD2. V trimming: 1 base; J trimming: 1 base; junction bases outside the gene matches: 3. CDR1 is SEHNR and CDR2 is FQNEAQ in the germline V gene (reference sequence). The CDR3 sequence is 16 residues long. Written as DNA, the CDR3 is TGTGCCAGCAGCTTAGGGGGGACTAGCGGTTCCTACGAGCAGTACTTC. This translates into CASSLGGTSGSYEQYF.

This chain joins TRBV19 and TRBJ2-7; 10 bases fit TRBD2. J lost 0 bases, V lost 9 bases, and 5 bases had no gene match. The V gene's germline CDR1 is LNHDA and CDR2 SQIVND (reference sequence). There are 14 residues in the CDR3. The DNA for the CDR3 is TGTGCCAGCAGGACTAGCGGAAACTCCTACGAGCAGTACTTC. Its protein product is CASRTSGNSYEQYF.

The V gene is TRBV2, the J gene TRBJ2-7; D call uncertain. In germline, CDR1 is SNHLY, CDR2 FYNNEI. CDR3 length: 10 residues. Trimming cost V 8 bases and J 2 bases, with 4 bases left between them. For the CDR3, the DNA is TGTGCCAGCGGGACCTACGAGCAGTACTTC. The encoded protein is CASGTYEQYF.

This clone appeared a single time. Because the CDR3's place on the DNA is in doubt, the DNA is left out and the CDR3 is given as listed by TCRdb. This chain connects TRBV18 to TRBJ1-1; the table's D call TRBD1 went unverified against the DNA. The CDR3 is 17 amino acids long, termini counted. CDR1 and CDR2 (germline): KGHSH, LQKENI. The CDR3 is CASSPLWQYPMNTEAFF.

CDR3 amino acids: CAISGTGIYEQYF. The CDR3 bases are TGTGCCATCAGTGGAACGGGCATCTACGAGCAGTACTTC. The rearrangement joins TRBV10-3 to TRBJ2-7, with D unresolved. Looked up from germline, CDR1 is ENHRY and CDR2 is SYGVKD. Trimming shortened V by 4 bases and J by 3 bases, and 10 bases separated the two germline ends. This CDR3 comprises 13 residues.

The chain recombines TRBV9 with TRBJ1-1; 7 nucleotides line up with TRBD1. V shed 4 bases and J 0 bases; nucleotides not matched to a gene: 6. This CDR3 comprises 15 residues. Germline V gives CDR1 SGDLS, CDR2 YYNGEE. The CDR3: CASSPQGGMNTEAFF. Written as DNA, the CDR3 is TGTGCCAGCAGCCCCCAGGGGGGCATGAACACTGAAGCTTTCTTT.

This chain connects TRBV27 to TRBJ2-5; TRBD2 agrees at 7 bases. The J segment lost 0 bases and the V segment lost 0 bases, leaving 4 bases of the junction unmatched. The CDR3 is made up of 16 amino acids. CDR1 and CDR2 (germline): MNHEY, SMNVEV (reference sequence). The CDR3 DNA reads TGTGCCAGCAGTTTATCAGTAGCGGGCTACCAAGAGACCCAGTACTTC. This translates into CASSLSVAGYQETQYF.

This sequence joins TRBV5-3 and TRBJ2-1; 11 bases line up with TRBD2. TRBV5-3 is treated as an ORF (open reading frame) with a function not yet certain. With 2 bases clipped from V and 5 bases from J, the junction kept 9 bases outside the gene matches. The CDR3 loop spans 17 amino acids. This chain's CDR3 is CARSLKYSGREHNEQFF. CDR3 in DNA: TGTGCCAGAAGCTTAAAATATAGCGGGAGGGAACACAATGAGCAGTTCTTC.

V is TRBV9 and J is TRBJ2-5; perhaps TRBD2 as D (6 bases). Germline V lookup: CDR1 SGDLS, CDR2 YYNGEE. The ends were cut back, 5 bases at V and 4 bases at J, with 15 bases in the middle. CDR3 size: 14 residues. CDR3 region: CASSPGGTSETQYF. In DNA form, the CDR3 reads TGTGCCAGCAGTCCGGGCGGGACGTCAGAGACCCAGTACTTC.

The V gene is TRBV5-1, the J gene TRBJ2-1; unclear D gene. Trimming took 4 bases from V and 8 from J, leaving 10 bases between them. Germline CDR1 reads SGHRS; CDR2 reads YFSETQ. The CDR3 consists of 12 residues. The CDR3 DNA is TGCGCCAGCAGCCAGGAGACTTATGAGCAGTTCTTC. The encoded protein is CASSQETYEQFF. The variable domain in full, with the rest retrieved from reference TRBV5-1 and TRBJ2-1, is KAGVTQTPRYLIKTRGQQVTLSCSPISGHRSVSWYQQTPGQGLQFLFEYFSETQRNKGNFPGRFSGRQFSNSRSEMNVSTLELGDSALYLCASSQETYEQFFGPGTRLTVL.

This clone occurred a few times. In DNA form, the CDR3 reads TGCGCCAGCTGCTGTCCACAGAGTTTCAACTATGGCTACACCTTC. It is translated as CASCCPQSFNYGYTF. The chain employs TRBV5-1 and TRBJ1-2, with D uncertain. The ends were cut back, 7 bases at V and 2 bases at J, with 18 bases in the middle. CDR3 size: 15 residues. The germline CDR1 and CDR2 sequences are SGHRS and YFSETQ.

The chain joins TRBV6-5 to TRBJ2-3; D gene ambiguous. Trimming cost V 0 bases and J 2 bases, with 6 bases left between them. The germline gives CDR1 MNHEY, CDR2 SVGAGI. This CDR3 spans 14 amino acids. The CDR3 nucleotides read TGTGCCAGCAGTTACTCACTTGTCACAGATACGCAGTATTTT. Protein product: CASSYSLVTDTQYF.

By sample share, this clone is large. The chain links TRBV27 to TRBJ1-2, with D perhaps matching TRBD1 (5 bases). Germline CDR1 reads MNHEY; CDR2 reads SMNVEV (reference sequence). This CDR3 has 13 residues. V lost 5 bases and J 8 bases, leaving 15 bases between the germline ends. The CDR3 is CASSPTSGGGYTF. The CDR3 region has the DNA TGTGCCAGCAGTCCCACCTCCGGGGGGGGCTACACCTTC.

V and J are TRBV19 and TRBJ1-2, with 7 bases identical to TRBD1. The CDR3 spans 13 residues. Germline loops: CDR1 LNHDA, CDR2 SQIVND (reference sequence). V shed 4 bases and J 3 bases; nucleotides not matched to a gene: 2. CDR3 in amino acids: CASSRTGDYGYTF. The CDR3 DNA is TGTGCCAGTAGTAGAACAGGGGACTATGGCTACACCTTC.